The sequence of this TCR beta chain was determined in a study of CD8 T cells in ankylosing spondylitis. Study conclusions and caveats: A TCR beta motif of about eight highly homologous variants appeared characteristic of ankylosing spondylitis blood. Some of these motif variants have turned up before, in reports on reactive arthritis synovial fluid and blood. Clones tied to disease were said to be significantly enriched in matched ankylosing spondylitis synovial fluid.

This clonotype was detected ten times or more. The antigen is unknown. The CDR3 extends over 15 amino acids. The V end lost 1 base, the J end lost 6 bases, and 15 bases lay between the germline ends. The germline V gene has CDR1 SGHVS and CDR2 FNYEAQ. By quantitative 5'-RACE with molecular barcodes, the TCR beta libraries were made. Via MiXCR, TCRdb re-called the 5' RACE reads, giving one row per CDR3 protein. Here the sample spans 450,000 to 550,000 distinct CDR3 sequences, less than 6% being singletons. The clonotype originates from a male donor with ankylosing spondylitis. The material sequenced was blood, either unsorted or a sorted T cell fraction (not recorded which). J is TRBJ2-5 and V is TRBV7-6; D is undetermined. The CDR3 sequence: CASSLVASEVKTQYF. The DNA of the CDR3 is TGTGCCAGCAGCTTAGTTGCGTCAGAGGTAAAGACCCAGTACTTC.